Listed below are T cell receptor beta chains from one sample, sequenced in a study of cytomegalovirus exposure and HLA in healthy donors. Here immunoSEQ multiplex PCR was the method, and the copy in TCRdb shows in-frame clones only, minus some. There are about 59,000 clones in the sample; 75% to 85% occur only once, and 3% to 4.5% lies in the top ten. The specimen sequenced was PBMCs. These receptors all stem from a woman between 35 and 50 years old in good health and CMV-seronegative. Both conserved end residues are part of each CDR3. A D gene is named only where the DNA matches it firmly. Expanded clones get a size class; other rows say once, few or many, or leave the size out.

j_call	d_call	v_call	clone_size	cdr3_aa	cdr3_nt
TRBJ2-3	-	TRBV11-3	-	CASSFVGSDTQYF	TGTGCCAGCAGTTTTGTCGGGTCGGATACGCAGTATTTT
TRBJ1-1	-	TRBV7-9	-	CASSPLVGGAEAFF	TGTGCCAGCAGCCCCCTGGTAGGGGGGGCTGAAGCTTTCTTT
TRBJ2-7	-	TRBV7-2	-	CASSLGGGGPLSEQYF	TGTGCCAGCAGCTTAGGGGGGGGCGGGCCGTTATCCGAGCAGTACTTC
TRBJ2-1	TRBD2	TRBV7-9	few	CASSLEGSGYNEQFF	TGTGCCAGCAGCTTAGAGGGTAGCGGGTACAATGAGCAGTTCTTC
TRBJ1-5	-	TRBV19	once	CASSKRTENQPQHF	TGTGCCAGTAGTAAGCGGACAGAGAATCAGCCCCAGCATTTT
TRBJ2-3	TRBD2	TRBV4-1	-	CASSPEGLAGDPDTQYF	TGCGCCAGCAGCCCGGAGGGACTAGCGGGAGACCCAGATACGCAGTATTTT
TRBJ2-2	TRBD1	TRBV9	-	CASSGLGQGTTGELFF	TGTGCCAGCAGCGGATTGGGACAGGGGACCACCGGGGAGCTGTTTTTT
TRBJ2-1	-	TRBV30	-	CAWDGGPAFPRFF	TGTGCCTGGGATGGCGGCCCCGCTTTCCCGAGGTTCTTC
TRBJ2-3	-	TRBV5-3	once	CARSHPDKGGAGTTDTQYF	TGTGCCAGAAGCCACCCGGACAAGGGCGGCGCGGGGACCACAGATACGCAGTATTTT
TRBJ2-1	TRBD2	TRBV19	-	CASSRTPSGGADEQFF	TGTGCCAGTAGTCGGACGCCTAGCGGGGGGGCCGATGAGCAGTTCTTC
TRBJ2-7	-	TRBV5-1	few	CASSGGTDPYEQYF	TGCGCCAGCAGCGGAGGGACAGACCCCTACGAGCAGTACTTC
TRBJ1-1	-	TRBV27	-	CASSRGGGKANTEAFF	TGTGCCAGCAGTAGGGGGGGAGGCAAGGCCAACACTGAAGCTTTCTTT
TRBJ1-1	-	TRBV2	-	CASSKTGVNTEAFF	TGTGCCAGCAGTAAAACAGGCGTGAACACTGAAGCTTTCTTT
TRBJ2-7	-	TRBV27	-	CASRTGTRVQYF	TGTGCCAGCAGAACCGGGACTCGGGTGCAGTACTTC
TRBJ1-1	-	TRBV6-1	-	CASSDWAGRNTEAFF	TGTGCCAGCAGTGATTGGGCAGGGCGGAACACTGAAGCTTTCTTT
TRBJ2-1	TRBD1	TRBV6-1	-	CASSETTGNNEQFF	TGTGCCAGCAGTGAAACGACAGGGAACAATGAGCAGTTCTTC
TRBJ2-1	TRBD2	TRBV4-1	few	CASSQSSGRVAYNEQFF	TGCGCCAGCAGCCAGAGTAGCGGGAGAGTCGCCTACAATGAGCAGTTCTTC
TRBJ1-2	TRBD1	TRBV27	-	CASTRQGLPLDGYTF	TGTGCCAGCACGCGACAGGGTCTCCCCTTGGATGGCTACACCTTC
TRBJ1-3	-	TRBV28	-	CASTAAWQPGNTIYF	TGTGCCAGCACCGCGGCGTGGCAGCCTGGAAACACCATATATTTT
TRBJ2-3	-	TRBV5-1	-	CASSSPLGAERTDTQYF	TGCGCCAGCAGCTCACCTTTGGGGGCGGAACGCACAGATACGCAGTATTTT
TRBJ1-2	TRBD1	TRBV29-1	-	CSAKTGVYGYTF	TGCAGCGCCAAGACAGGGGTCTATGGCTACACCTTC
TRBJ2-1	-	TRBV4-1	-	CASSQETGESSYNEQFF	TGCGCCAGCAGCCAAGAGACTGGCGAGAGCTCCTACAATGAGCAGTTCTTC
TRBJ1-6	TRBD1	TRBV7-2	-	CASSSQGQGAVSPLHF	TGTGCCAGCAGCTCACAGGGACAGGGGGCAGTCTCACCCCTCCACTTT
TRBJ2-1	TRBD1	TRBV9	-	CASSSWDSSDEQFF	TGTGCCAGCAGCAGTTGGGACAGCTCCGATGAGCAGTTCTTC
TRBJ2-5	TRBD2	TRBV29-1	-	CSVGPGGSGSAGKTQYF	TGCAGCGTTGGTCCGGGGGGGAGCGGGAGTGCGGGGAAGACCCAGTACTTC
TRBJ2-3	TRBD2	TRBV13	-	CASSLMVGAGAPDTQYF	TGTGCCAGCAGCTTAATGGTAGGAGCGGGAGCCCCAGATACGCAGTATTTT
TRBJ2-2	TRBD1	TRBV7-6	-	CASRIKTGGTGELFF	TGTGCCAGCAGGATAAAGACAGGGGGCACCGGGGAGCTGTTTTTT
TRBJ2-7	-	TRBV6-5	-	CASSYSGASLYEQYF	TGTGCCAGCAGTTACTCAGGGGCTTCCCTCTACGAGCAGTACTTC
TRBJ1-5	-	TRBV27	-	CASRPGQSNQPQHF	TGTGCCAGCAGACCCGGACAGAGCAATCAGCCCCAGCATTTT
TRBJ2-3	-	TRBV7-8	-	CASSLSGSTDTQYF	TGTGCCAGCAGCTTGAGCGGGTCCACAGATACGCAGTATTTT
TRBJ2-6	-	TRBV18	-	CASSQQNSGANVLTF	TGTGCCAGCTCACAACAGAACTCTGGGGCCAACGTCCTGACTTTC
TRBJ2-1	TRBD2	TRBV5-1	-	CASSPVRGGRAPNEQFF	TGCGCCAGCAGCCCCGTTCGCGGCGGGAGGGCCCCCAATGAGCAGTTCTTC
TRBJ1-2	-	TRBV7-3	-	CASSSRGAQRGYTF	TGTGCCAGCAGCTCTCGCGGTGCGCAGAGGGGCTACACCTTC
TRBJ2-7	TRBD1	TRBV27	-	CASSSGTGYYEQYF	TGTGCCAGCAGTTCCGGGACAGGGTACTACGAGCAGTACTTC
TRBJ2-1	TRBD1	TRBV5-1	-	CASRRDRISASSYNEQFF	TGCGCCAGCAGGAGGGACAGAATTTCTGCAAGCTCCTACAATGAGCAGTTCTTC
TRBJ2-2	TRBD1	TRBV5-1	-	CASSLRDSFTGELFF	TGCGCCAGCAGCTTGAGGGACAGCTTCACCGGGGAGCTGTTTTTT
TRBJ1-2	-	TRBV28	once	CASSPGGGKLKGYTF	TGTGCCAGCAGTCCGGGCGGGGGAAAATTGAAGGGCTACACCTTC
TRBJ1-1	-	TRBV7-6	once	CASSVMANTEAFF	TGTGCCAGCAGCGTCATGGCGAACACTGAAGCTTTCTTT
TRBJ1-4	-	TRBV29-1	-	CSVDQGSEKLFF	TGCAGCGTTGACCAGGGTAGTGAAAAACTGTTTTTT
TRBJ2-1	TRBD2	TRBV14	few	CASSQLAGVADEQFF	TGTGCCAGCAGCCAGCTAGCGGGAGTAGCAGATGAGCAGTTCTTC
TRBJ2-1	-	TRBV6-1	-	CATKGVKHNEQFF	TGTGCCACCAAGGGAGTAAAACACAATGAGCAGTTCTTC
TRBJ2-7	TRBD2	TRBV7-2	few	CASSPRGGPRGDEQYF	TGTGCCAGCAGCCCGCGGGGGGGGCCCCGAGGAGACGAGCAGTACTTC
TRBJ1-4	-	TRBV28	-	CASSLASNEKLFF	TGTGCCAGCAGTTTAGCGTCTAATGAAAAACTGTTTTTT
TRBJ1-1	TRBD1	TRBV15	-	CATSRGTGADTEAFF	TGTGCCACCAGCAGGGGGACAGGGGCGGACACTGAAGCTTTCTTT
TRBJ2-1	-	TRBV5-1	-	CASSLGASVVTNNEQFF	TGCGCCAGCAGCTTGGGGGCTAGCGTTGTGACTAACAATGAGCAGTTCTTC